This T cell receptor beta chain was sequenced in a study of shared T cell receptors in the human thymus. The J segment lost 3 bases and the V segment lost 4 bases, leaving 2 bases of the junction unmatched. The CDR3 sequence is 15 residues long. Germline CDR1 LGHNA, CDR2 YSLEER. Assay: immunoSEQ multiplex PCR; the TCRdb copy retains only in-frame clones and omits some. The sample carries some 400,000 clones, roughly 94% recorded once. The J gene is TRBJ2-7, the V gene TRBV4-3, with 14 bases fitting TRBD2. The sequenced sample was thymocytes. The source of this sequence is a human donor. CDR3 bases: TGCGCCAGCAGCCGGACTAGCGGGAGGCACTACGAGCAGTACTTC. It codes for CASSRTSGRHYEQYF.